The 8 T cell receptor beta chains below come from one sample, sequenced in a study of T cell repertoires in cytomegalovirus infection (dated by TCRdb to between 2018 and 2020). The antigens of these receptors remain unknown. Explained via the paper, the treatment or condition label denotes: in vitro stimulation with specific CMV peptide epitopes to enrich CMV-specific T cells. Reads for this sample came from an Illumina HiSeq 1500. TCRdb applied fastp at Q25 and MiXCR to the public reads, then kept only in-frame beta chains. Each CDR3 protein appears once, grouped with its most common genes and DNA. Here the sample has about 130,000 distinct CDR3 sequences; 25% to 35% occur a single time. Together, the top ten hold 58% of the sample. Sequenced here: CD8+ T cells from cultured PBMCs, sampled from culture after CMV antigen stimulation. These receptors were obtained from a human donor in good health (CMV status not recorded). Some clones in this sample may be carry-over from other donors' samples.

This clonotype was counted many times. The V and J genes are TRBV7-2 and TRBJ1-4, with D tentatively TRBD1 (6 bases). Trimming shortened V by 7 bases and J by 8 bases, and 17 bases separated the two germline ends. CDR1 and CDR2 (germline): SGHTA, FQGNSA. The length of the CDR3 is 14 residues. The CDR3 reads CASNDAGAREKLFF. CDR3 DNA: TGTGCCAGCAATGACGCGGGGGCGCGAGAAAAACTGTTTTTT.

The table lists this clonotype with a few counts. This chain connects TRBV19 to TRBJ1-1, with D maybe TRBD1 (6 bases). Trimming shortened V by 7 bases and J by 0 bases, and 18 bases separated the two germline ends. The CDR3 runs to 16 residues. CDR1 and CDR2 (germline): LNHDA, SQIVND (reference sequence). CDR3 sequence (DNA): TGTGCCAGTACCATCCCTGCCCAGGGGATGAACACTGAAGCTTTCTTT. Translated, it gives CASTIPAQGMNTEAFF.

The J gene is TRBJ2-3, the V gene TRBV7-4; D is possibly TRBD1 (6 bases). Trimming removed 1 base from V and 2 bases from J, with 13 bases in between. CDR1 and CDR2 from the germline V gene are SGHVT and SQSDAQ. The CDR3 runs 16 residues. The CDR3 region has the DNA TGTGCCAGCAGCTTAGGGCAACAGGGCCTCACAGATACGCAGTATTTT. Protein: CASSLGQQGLTDTQYF.

This rearrangement joins TRBV5-1 to TRBJ1-4; no clear D. Trimming cost V 7 bases and J 4 bases, with 17 bases left between them. This CDR3 region has 15 residues. Germline loops: CDR1 SGHRS, CDR2 YFSETQ. The CDR3 DNA reads TGCGCCAGCGGAATCCAAGGCGGGTATAATGAAAAACTGTTTTTT. Translated: CASGIQGGYNEKLFF. The whole variable domain, remainder taken from reference TRBV5-1 and TRBJ1-4, is KAGVTQTPRYLIKTRGQQVTLSCSPISGHRSVSWYQQTPGQGLQFLFEYFSETQRNKGNFPGRFSGRQFSNSRSEMNVSTLELGDSALYLCASGIQGGYNEKLFFGSGTQLSVL.

The rearrangement uses TRBV27 and TRBJ1-1, with no clear D. CDR3 size: 14 residues. Trimming cost V 2 bases and J 4 bases, with 11 bases left between them. The germline V gene encodes CDR1 MNHEY and CDR2 SMNVEV (reference sequence). This chain's CDR3 is CASSLGSVLTEAFF. DNA of the CDR3: TGTGCCAGCAGTTTAGGGTCGGTCCTCACTGAAGCTTTCTTT.

In this sample, this clonotype turned up many times. The rearrangement uses TRBV7-6 and TRBJ2-3; TRBD2 is a possible D gene (6 bases). CDR3 length: 14 amino acids. V lost 5 bases and J lost 0, with 9 bases in between. Per the germline V gene, CDR1 is SGHVS and CDR2 is FNYEAQ. CDR3: CASSHLASTDTQYF. DNA of the CDR3: TGTGCCAGCAGCCACCTAGCGAGCACAGATACGCAGTATTTT. Complete variable domain (other parts from reference TRBV7-6 and TRBJ2-3): GAGVSQSPRYKVTKRGQDVALRCDPISGHVSLYWYRQALGQGPEFLTYFNYEAQQDKSGLPNDRFSAERPEGSISTLTIQRTEQRDSAMYRCASSHLASTDTQYFGPGTRLTVL.

The CDR3 region is CASTRTSGETYEQYF. CDR3 bases: TGTGCCAGCACACGGACTAGCGGGGAGACCTACGAGCAGTACTTC. The chain is built from TRBV6-1 and TRBJ2-7; TRBD2 agrees at 12 bases. The CDR3 has 15 residues. CDR1 MNHNS and CDR2 SASEGT come from the germline V gene. V was clipped by 7 bases and J by 2 bases; unmatched bases: 6.

V is TRBV10-3 and J is TRBJ2-3; D is possibly TRBD2 (6 bases). The length of the CDR3 is 16 residues. The V gene lost 2 bases and the J gene lost 6 bases, with 18 bases spanning the gap. Germline CDR1 reads ENHRY; CDR2 reads SYGVKD. CDR3 DNA: TGTGCCATCAGTGAGGTGGCTAGCGACTCAAGGGATACGCAGTATTTT. It translates to CAISEVASDSRDTQYF.